Below are 23 T cell receptor beta chains sequenced from a single sample in a study of blood T cell repertoires in COVID-19. Repertoires were generated with immunoSEQ multiplex PCR, while TCRdb's copy carries only in-frame clones and drops some. The table has 100,000 to 150,000 clones, around 82% seen once. The specimen was peripheral blood. The receptors here all came from a man aged 55 to 70 with acute or convalescent COVID-19.

This clone came up once. The chain recombines TRBV7-9 with TRBJ2-7, with a weak D call TRBD1 (6 bases). The CDR3 is made up of 15 amino acids. The germline CDR1 and CDR2 sequences are SEHNR and FQNEAQ (reference sequence). V shed 4 bases and J shed 3 bases, with 16 bases lying between them. The CDR3, as DNA: TGTGCCAGCAGCTCAGACAGGTCCATTCTCTACGAGCAGTACTTC. It encodes CASSSDRSILYEQYF.

As concerns this clone: At one end, the junction sequence differs from germline, possibly due to a read error. This chain uses TRBV3-1 (or the pseudogene TRBV3-2) with TRBJ2-3; the D gene is possibly TRBD2 (6 bases). CDR3 length: 16 residues. From germline, CDR1 is LGHDT and CDR2 YNNKEL (reference sequence). The CDR3 reads CTSSQATAGRTDTQYF. The CDR3 DNA reads as TGTACCAGCAGCCAAGCCACTGCGGGGCGCACAGATACGCAGTATTTT.

This sequence joins TRBV9 and TRBJ1-4; 7 positions match TRBD1. The germline V gene has CDR1 SGDLS and CDR2 YYNGEE. J was trimmed by 6 bases and V by 0 bases; bases with no gene match: 2. CDR3 length: 14 residues. As DNA, the CDR3 is TGTGCCAGCAGCGTAGGCGGGACAGATGAAAAACTGTTTTTT. Translated, it gives CASSVGGTDEKLFF.

V is TRBV11-1 and J is TRBJ2-3; D remains unclear. The germline V gene has CDR1 SGHAT and CDR2 FQDESV (reference sequence). Trimming cost V 0 bases and J 5 bases, with 9 bases left between them. This CDR3 comprises 14 residues. CDR3 DNA sequence: TGTGCCAGCAGCTTAGCCGGGTATCAAGATACGCAGTATTTT. Protein sequence: CASSLAGYQDTQYF.

The chain couples TRBV5-6 to TRBJ2-5; 15 bases fit TRBD2. After removal of 4 bases from V and 5 bases from J, the junction contained 3 bases not matched to a gene. CDR1 SGHDT and CDR2 YYEEEE come from the germline V gene. The CDR3 has 15 amino acids. This chain's CDR3 is CASSRGLAGGETQYF. The CDR3 DNA reads TGTGCCAGCAGCCGCGGACTAGCGGGAGGGGAGACCCAGTACTTC.

CDR3 DNA sequence: TGTGCCAGCAGCCCGGACTTGAGCTCCTACAATGAGCAGTTCTTC. Its protein is CASSPDLSSYNEQFF. This chain joins TRBV6-5 and TRBJ2-1; weak D call: TRBD2 (5 bases). The CDR3 extends over 15 amino acids. Germline V gives CDR1 MNHEY, CDR2 SVGAGI. V shed 6 bases and J shed 0 bases, with 12 bases lying between them.

This sequence joins TRBV5-6 and TRBJ2-7, with 9 bases fitting TRBD1. The germline gives CDR1 SGHDT, CDR2 YYEEEE. The J segment lost 5 bases and the V segment lost 3 bases, leaving 15 bases of the junction unmatched. The CDR3 is made up of 17 amino acids. CDR3 nucleotides: TGTGCCAGCAGCTGGGAAGCCGGGACAGGGAAGAACCACGAGCAGTACTTC. Translation: CASSWEAGTGKNHEQYF.

The CDR3 nucleotides read TGCGCCAGCAGCTTCTCCTCGGGACAGGGGACAAACGAGCAGTACTTC. It yields the protein CASSFSSGQGTNEQYF. The chain couples TRBV5-1 to TRBJ2-7; TRBD1 matches at 10 bases. In germline, CDR1 is SGHRS, CDR2 YFSETQ. This CDR3 region has 16 residues. V shed 2 bases and J 5 bases; nucleotides not matched to a gene: 10.

The V call is TRBV5-1, the J call TRBJ2-1; 12 bases align to TRBD2. From germline, CDR1 is SGHRS and CDR2 YFSETQ. After removal of 4 bases from V and 7 bases from J, the junction contained 6 bases not matched to a gene. The CDR3 covers 15 residues. This chain's CDR3 is CASSATSGSGNEQFF. The CDR3, as DNA: TGCGCCAGCAGCGCGACTAGCGGGAGCGGAAATGAGCAGTTCTTC.

The CDR3 protein is CASSIQGLAGAGSGANVLTF. The CDR3 nucleotides are TGTGCCAGCAGCATACAGGGACTAGCGGGAGCAGGGTCTGGGGCCAACGTCCTGACTTTC. The gene calls are TRBV9 and TRBJ2-6; 14 bases are shared with TRBD2. The V segment lost 4 bases and the J segment 1 base; nucleotides outside the gene matches: 10. This CDR3 is 20 amino acids long. Germline CDR1 and CDR2: SGDLS and YYNGEE. The full variable domain, its missing parts supplied by reference TRBV9 and TRBJ2-6, is DSGVTQTPKHLITATGQRVTLRCSPRSGDLSVYWYQQSLDQGLQFLIQYYNGEERAKGNILERFSAQQFPDLHSELNLSSLELGDSALYFCASSIQGLAGAGSGANVLTFGAGSRLTVL.

Remarks on this clone: The same CDR3 arises from other DNA sequences in this sample as well. The rearrangement links TRBV19 to TRBJ1-5; 7 bases are shared with TRBD1. Trimming removed 1 base from V and 0 bases from J; junction bases left unmatched: 6. The CDR3 length is 17 residues. Germline CDR1 and CDR2: LNHDA and SQIVND (reference sequence). The CDR3 loop reads CASSIVGTAYSNQPQHF. Written as DNA, the CDR3 is TGTGCCAGTAGTATAGTCGGGACAGCATATAGCAATCAGCCCCAGCATTTT.

The chain employs TRBV3-1 (or the pseudogene TRBV3-2) and TRBJ1-6, with 9 bases identical to TRBD1. The CDR3 runs to 14 residues. V lost 4 bases, J lost 14 bases, and 9 bases stayed unmatched. The V gene's germline CDR1 is LGHDT and CDR2 YNNKEL (reference sequence). CDR3 sequence reads: CASSPGQGSLTLHF. CDR3 nucleotides: TGTGCCAGCAGCCCGGGACAGGGATCTCTCACCCTCCACTTT.

This chain uses TRBV7-2 with TRBJ2-5, with TRBD1 identical over 9 bases. Germline CDR1 is SGHTA and CDR2 is FQGNSA. CDR3 length: 15 amino acids. V trimming: 4 bases; J trimming: 5 bases; junction bases outside the gene matches: 8. CDR3 sequence: CASSWGTGIVETQYF. The CDR3 DNA reads TGTGCCAGCAGCTGGGGGACAGGGATTGTGGAGACCCAGTACTTC.

The chain couples TRBV12-5 to TRBJ2-7; TRBD2 matches at 12 bases. With V trimmed by 0 bases and J by 3 bases, 18 bases remained unmatched. CDR1 LGHNT and CDR2 FRNRAP come from the germline V gene. The CDR3 contains 21 residues. CDR3 residues: CASGLVLPPPTSGRGVYEQYF. Written as DNA, the CDR3 is TGTGCTAGTGGTTTGGTACTACCCCCTCCGACTAGCGGGAGAGGAGTCTACGAGCAGTACTTC.

The chain employs TRBV2 and TRBJ1-1; no firm D call. Deletions cut 7 bases from V and 1 base from J, with 10 bases between. The CDR3 length is 13 residues. Germline V gene sequence: CDR1 SNHLY, CDR2 FYNNEI. The CDR3 sequence: CASKLTPNTEAFF. The DNA for the CDR3 is TGTGCCAGCAAGCTGACACCGAACACTGAAGCTTTCTTT.

The chain has TRBV7-9 and TRBJ2-2, with D perhaps TRBD2 (6 bases). Germline V gene data show CDR1 as SEHNR and CDR2 as FQNEAQ (reference sequence). V shed 0 bases and J shed 3 bases, with 20 bases lying between them. CDR3 length: 19 residues. DNA for the CDR3: TGTGCCAGCAGCTTAGCCCTTGGGTTTATAGCGGCCTACACCGGGGAGCTGTTTTTT. Protein sequence: CASSLALGFIAAYTGELFF.

V usage is TRBV6-5 and J usage is TRBJ1-5; no clear D gene. The CDR3 extends over 13 amino acids. Germline-derived CDR1 and CDR2 are MNHEY and SVGAGI. V gave up 6 bases and J gave up 2 bases, with 8 bases separating them. DNA of the CDR3: TGTGCCAGCAGGACTAATGGCAATCAGCCCCAGCATTTT. Amino acids: CASRTNGNQPQHF.

The chain employs TRBV24-1 and TRBJ2-3; D not resolved. Germline V CDR1 and CDR2: KGHDR, SFDVKD. There are 14 residues in the CDR3. Trimming shortened V by 4 bases and J by 11 bases, and 18 bases separated the two germline ends. The CDR3 region has the DNA TGTGCCACCAGTGACCAAATTCTACGAGGAGAGCAGTATTTT. Translation: CATSDQILRGEQYF.

J is TRBJ2-3 and V is TRBV6-2 or TRBV6-3; 7 positions match TRBD1. Germline trimming cut 5 bases from V and 6 bases from J; bases unmatched to any gene: 11. This CDR3 has 15 amino acids. CDR1 is MNHEY and CDR2 is SVGEGT in the germline V gene. CDR3 in DNA: TGTGCCAGCAGTGCCCGGGACAGCCATCAGGATACGCAGTATTTT. Amino acid sequence: CASSARDSHQDTQYF.

V gene TRBV5-6 combines with J gene TRBJ1-1, with TRBD1 as a possible D gene (6 bases). Germline V lookup: CDR1 SGHDT, CDR2 YYEEEE. V gave up 4 bases and J gave up 2 bases, with 12 bases separating them. This CDR3 comprises 14 residues. The CDR3 nucleotides read TGTGCCAGCAGCCCCACAGGGATCAACACTGAAGCTTTCTTT. Its translation is CASSPTGINTEAFF. The entire variable domain, with the rest obtained from reference TRBV5-6 and TRBJ1-1, is as follows: DAGVTQSPTHLIKTRGQQVTLRCSPKSGHDTVSWYQQALGQGPQFIFQYYEEEERQRGNFPDRFSGHQFPNYSSELNVNALLLGDSALYLCASSPTGINTEAFFGQGTRLTVV.

The genes are TRBV6-5 and TRBJ1-2; D gene unclear. V was shortened by 8 bases and J by 5 bases, with 6 bases between the two germline ends. CDR1 and CDR2 (germline): MNHEY, SVGAGI. This CDR3 has 10 residues. CDR3 DNA sequence: TGTGCCAGCTTCTTATATGGCTACACCTTC. It specifies CASFLYGYTF.

CDR3 nucleotide sequence: TGCGCCAGCAGTAGAACGGCGGGTAGCGGGGAGCTGTTTTTT. Protein sequence: CASSRTAGSGELFF. This chain connects TRBV10-1 to TRBJ2-2; D perhaps matches TRBD2 (5 bases). Germline values: CDR1 WNHNN, CDR2 SYGVQD (reference sequence). The CDR3 spans 14 residues. V was cut by 5 bases and J by 7 bases, with 14 bases left in between.

As to this clone: This same CDR3 is encoded by further DNA sequences in the sample. This sequence joins TRBV3-1 (or the pseudogene TRBV3-2) and TRBJ1-1; 8 bases line up with TRBD1. There are 13 residues in the CDR3. The germline gives CDR1 LGHDT, CDR2 YNNKEL (reference sequence). With V trimmed by 3 bases and J by 4 bases, 1 base remained unmatched. CDR3 residues: CASSQGQVTEAFF. CDR3 DNA: TGTGCCAGCAGCCAGGGACAGGTCACTGAAGCTTTCTTT.